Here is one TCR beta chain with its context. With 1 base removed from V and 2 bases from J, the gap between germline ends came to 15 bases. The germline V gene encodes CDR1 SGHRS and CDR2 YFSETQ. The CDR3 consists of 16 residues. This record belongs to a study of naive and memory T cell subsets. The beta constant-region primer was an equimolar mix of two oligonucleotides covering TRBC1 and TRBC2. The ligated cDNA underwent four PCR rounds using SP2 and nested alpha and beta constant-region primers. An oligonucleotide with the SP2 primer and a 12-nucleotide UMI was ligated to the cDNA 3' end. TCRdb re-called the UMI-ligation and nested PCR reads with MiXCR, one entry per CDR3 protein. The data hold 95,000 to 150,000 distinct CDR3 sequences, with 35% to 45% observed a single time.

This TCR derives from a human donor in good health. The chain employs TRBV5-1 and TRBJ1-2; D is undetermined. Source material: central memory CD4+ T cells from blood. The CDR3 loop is CASSLYQTDPNYGYTF. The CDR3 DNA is TGCGCCAGCAGCTTGTACCAAACGGATCCAAACTATGGCTACACCTTC.